This T cell receptor (beta chain) was identified in a study of blood T cell repertoires in COVID-19. Study information: Sites across the United States, Italy and Spain contributed samples from acute and convalescent COVID-19. Sources were T cells, B-cell-depleted T cells, or PBMCs; the material itself was cDNA or gDNA.

Using immunoSEQ multiplex PCR, the repertoire was profiled, and TCRdb retains in-frame clones only, with some absent. The repertoire holds around 100,000 clones, 90% seen once, with over 4% in the top ten. The sequence was obtained from a woman aged 50 to 65 with acute or convalescent COVID-19. Sequencing was performed on peripheral blood.

CDR3 amino acids: CAISEGTSGIGGTGELFF. The CDR3 DNA is TGTGCCATCAGTGAGGGGACTAGCGGGATTGGGGGCACCGGGGAGCTGTTTTTT. V is TRBV10-3 and J is TRBJ2-2, with 13 bases aligning to TRBD2. Germline V CDR1 and CDR2: ENHRY, SYGVKD. The CDR3 sequence is 18 residues long. V was pared by 2 bases and J by 4 bases, with 7 bases of the junction left unmatched.